Below, one T cell receptor beta chain is given with its context. The data were obtained in a study of shared clonotypes between healthy human individuals. This CDR3 is 14 amino acids long. V was pared by 1 base and J by 5 bases, with 3 bases of the junction left unmatched. CDR1 and CDR2 (germline): SGHRS, YFSETQ. The protocol was immunoSEQ multiplex PCR, while the TCRdb copy is restricted to in-frame clones and leaves out a portion. This sample has approximately 2.1 million clones; over 85% occur once, and the top ten carry approximately 0.4%. What was sequenced was naive CD4+ T cells from PBMCs. Subset defined: CD45RA+ positively selected. The chain combines TRBV5-1 with TRBJ2-7, with TRBD2 matching over 10 bases. The sequence derives from a man between 18 and 29 years old in good health. Some clones in this sample may be carry-over from other donors' samples. CDR3 residues: CASSLILAGDEQYF. CDR3 in DNA: TGCGCCAGCAGCTTGATTCTAGCGGGAGACGAGCAGTACTTC.